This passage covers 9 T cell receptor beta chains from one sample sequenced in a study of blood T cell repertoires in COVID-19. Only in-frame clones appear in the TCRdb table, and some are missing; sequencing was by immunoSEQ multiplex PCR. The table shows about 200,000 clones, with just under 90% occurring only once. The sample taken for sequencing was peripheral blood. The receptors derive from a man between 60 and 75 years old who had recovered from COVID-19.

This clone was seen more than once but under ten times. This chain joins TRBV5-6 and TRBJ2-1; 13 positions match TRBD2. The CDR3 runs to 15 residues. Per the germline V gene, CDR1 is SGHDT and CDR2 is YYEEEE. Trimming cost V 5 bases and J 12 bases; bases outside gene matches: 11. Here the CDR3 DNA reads TGTGCCAGCAGACTGGGACTAGCGGGGAAGGGGAGGCAGTTCTTC. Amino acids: CASRLGLAGKGRQFF.

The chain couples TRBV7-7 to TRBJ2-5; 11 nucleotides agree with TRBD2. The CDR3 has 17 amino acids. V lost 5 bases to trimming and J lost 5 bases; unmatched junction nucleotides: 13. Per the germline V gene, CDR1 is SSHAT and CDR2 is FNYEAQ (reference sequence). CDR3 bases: TGTGCCAGCAGCAACCGGACTAGCGGGTGGAAGGATGAGACCCAGTACTTC. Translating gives CASSNRTSGWKDETQYF.

Here the CDR3 reads CAINLRQGTVKTQYF. CDR3 in DNA: TGTGCCATCAACTTGAGACAGGGGACCGTTAAGACCCAGTACTTC. The chain employs TRBV10-3 and TRBJ2-5, with 8 bases matching TRBD1. Germline V gene data show CDR1 as ENHRY and CDR2 as SYGVKD. Trimming at V came to 7 bases and at J to 6 bases, leaving 13 bases not matched to a gene. This CDR3 region has 15 residues.

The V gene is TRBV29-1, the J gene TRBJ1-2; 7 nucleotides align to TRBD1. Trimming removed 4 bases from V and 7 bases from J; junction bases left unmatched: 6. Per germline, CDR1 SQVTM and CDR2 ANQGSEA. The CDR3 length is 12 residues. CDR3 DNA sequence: TGCAGCGTTGGAGAGGGGGCTGGTGGCTACACCTTC. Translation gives CSVGEGAGGYTF.

The CDR3 DNA follows: TGTGCCAGCAGCCAAGTGGCTGCAGGGGGCTCGCAGCAGTACTTC. Residues: CASSQVAAGGSQQYF. This rearrangement joins TRBV3-1 (or the pseudogene TRBV3-2) to TRBJ2-7; 8 nucleotides match TRBD1. The junction had 10 bases not matched to a gene; V was cut back by 1 base and J by 8 bases. This CDR3 is built from 15 residues. Germline V lookup: CDR1 LGHDT, CDR2 YNNKEL (reference sequence).

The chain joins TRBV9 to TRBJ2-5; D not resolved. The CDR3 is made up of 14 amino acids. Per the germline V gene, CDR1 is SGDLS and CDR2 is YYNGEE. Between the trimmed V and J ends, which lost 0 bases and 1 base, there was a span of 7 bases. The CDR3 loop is CASSVAFGQETQYF. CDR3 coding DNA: TGTGCCAGCAGCGTAGCGTTCGGCCAAGAGACCCAGTACTTC.

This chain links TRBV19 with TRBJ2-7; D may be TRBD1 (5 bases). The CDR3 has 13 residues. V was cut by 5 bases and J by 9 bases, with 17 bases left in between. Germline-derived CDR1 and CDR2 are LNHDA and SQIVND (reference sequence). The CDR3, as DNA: TGTGCCAGTAGTCAATCAGGCCCCACAGGGCAGTACTTC. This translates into CASSQSGPTGQYF.

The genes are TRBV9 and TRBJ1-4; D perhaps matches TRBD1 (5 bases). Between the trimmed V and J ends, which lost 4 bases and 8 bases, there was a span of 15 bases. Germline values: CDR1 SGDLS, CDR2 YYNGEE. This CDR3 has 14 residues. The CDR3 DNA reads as TGTGCCAGCAGCCGGGACTCGAAAGGCGAAAAACTGTTTTTT. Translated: CASSRDSKGEKLFF.

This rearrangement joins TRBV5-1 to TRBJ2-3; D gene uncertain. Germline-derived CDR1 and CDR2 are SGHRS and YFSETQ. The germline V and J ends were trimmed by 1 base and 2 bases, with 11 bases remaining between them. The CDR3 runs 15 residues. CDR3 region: CASSLSRGTTDTQYF. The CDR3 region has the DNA TGCGCCAGCAGCTTGTCTCGCGGAACCACAGATACGCAGTATTTT.